The clone carrying this T cell receptor beta chain appeared a few times. This record belongs to a study of blood T cell repertoires in COVID-19. Study-level information: COVID-19 samples, acute and convalescent, were from the United States, Italy and Spain. The analysed material was cDNA or gDNA that came from T cells, B-cell-depleted T cells, or PBMCs.

In the original processing: Amplification of reference gene primers was used by the study to estimate nucleated cell counts. Clones were read by immunoSEQ multiplex PCR, and TCRdb kept only the in-frame ones, dropping some. For V, J and clone size, that table is used; D and trimming come from the DNA. The sample lists 200,000 to 300,000 clones; less than 90% were seen once. The CDR3 has 16 residues. The V and J ends lost 2 bases and 10 bases respectively, with 21 bases between them. Germline CDR1 and CDR2: WNHNN and SYGVQD (reference sequence). The specimen was peripheral blood. The chain couples TRBV10-1 to TRBJ1-5, with a possible D match to TRBD1 (5 bases). This sequence was found in a man aged 55 to 70 with acute or convalescent COVID-19. The CDR3 sequence: CASSEEKGRGSGPQHF. The CDR3 nucleotides read TGCGCCAGCAGTGAGGAAAAGGGGAGGGGATCAGGCCCCCAGCATTTT.